Shown below are 25 T cell receptor beta chains from a single sample sequenced in a study of STAT5B mutations in CD4+ large granular lymphocyte leukemia. Produced via immunoSEQ multiplex PCR; TCRdb's table is partial and in-frame only. The table shows about 32,000 clones, with around four fifths occurring only once. The sequenced material came from CD4+ T cells from blood buffy coats. All receptors derive from a human donor in good health.

The rearrangement links TRBV28 to TRBJ2-3; TRBD2 might be the D (5 bases). V was shortened by 1 base and J by 4 bases, with 9 bases between the two germline ends. Germline CDR1 is MDHEN and CDR2 is SYDVKM. The CDR3 sequence is 14 residues long. CDR3 protein: CASSLSRTSDTQYF. The CDR3 nucleotides are TGTGCCAGCAGTTTATCTCGGACTTCAGATACGCAGTATTTT.

The J gene is TRBJ1-6, the V gene TRBV9; D ambiguous. Germline CDR1 SGDLS, CDR2 YYNGEE. This CDR3 has 12 amino acids. V was clipped by 0 bases and J by 13 bases, with 8 bases between them. As DNA, the CDR3 is TGTGCCAGCAGCGTAGATCGTGGGCCCCTCCACTTT. This codes for CASSVDRGPLHF.

The table lists this clone with a few counts. CDR3 sequence (DNA): TGTGCCAGCAGCTCTACAGGGATCTATGGCTACACCTTC. The encoded protein is CASSSTGIYGYTF. This chain connects TRBV7-9 to TRBJ1-2; the D gene is possibly TRBD1 (6 bases). V was pared by 4 bases and J by 4 bases, with 10 bases between. The germline CDR1 and CDR2 sequences are SEHNR and FQNEAQ (reference sequence). The length of the CDR3 is 13 residues. Combining the CDR3 with reference TRBV7-9 and TRBJ1-2 gives the whole variable domain DTGVSQNPRHKITKRGQNVTFRCDPISEHNRLYWYRQTLGQGPEFLTYFQNEAQLEKSRLLSDRFSAERPKGSFSTLEIQRTEQGDSAMYLCASSSTGIYGYTFGSGTRLTVV.

The DNA for the CDR3 is TGTGCCAGCAGCTTAGGGGTTAGGGGACAGGGGGCTGAAGCTTTCTTT. It specifies CASSLGVRGQGAEAFF. The V and J genes are TRBV7-8 and TRBJ1-1; 11 bases align to TRBD1. The CDR3 has 16 amino acids. Looked up from germline, CDR1 is SGHVS and CDR2 is FQNEAQ. The V gene end was trimmed by 1 base and the J gene end by 6 bases; junction bases not matched to a gene: 7.

V usage is TRBV7-2 and J usage is TRBJ2-5, with D possibly being TRBD2 (6 bases). Germline CDR1 is SGHTA and CDR2 is FQGNSA. This CDR3 contains 15 residues. The V end lost 2 bases, the J end lost 4 bases, and 14 bases lay between the germline ends. In DNA, the CDR3 is TGTGCCAGCAGCTTATACGGGGCGGGGAGAGAGACCCAGTACTTC. Translation: CASSLYGAGRETQYF.

This clone has more than one count but fewer than ten. The chain has TRBV19 and TRBJ2-2; D may be TRBD1 or TRBD2 (5 bases each). Trimming took 4 bases from V and 0 from J, leaving 12 bases between them. CDR1 is LNHDA and CDR2 is SQIVND in the germline V gene (reference sequence). This CDR3 comprises 16 residues. The CDR3 DNA sequence: TGTGCCAGTAGTAATCCGGGACGATCGAACACCGGGGAGCTGTTTTTT. It encodes CASSNPGRSNTGELFF.

The chain carries TRBV9 and TRBJ2-3; 10 nucleotides agree with TRBD2. There are 16 residues in the CDR3. V shed 3 bases, J shed 5 bases, and the junction held 9 bases outside the gene matches. The germline CDR1 and CDR2 sequences are SGDLS and YYNGEE. DNA for the CDR3: TGTGCCAGCAGCGGTACTAGCGGGGTAGCCGGAGATACGCAGTATTTT. As protein: CASSGTSGVAGDTQYF.

The chain has TRBV21-1 and TRBJ2-3; TRBD2, the table's D call, was not compared with the DNA. TRBV21-1 corresponds to a pseudogene. This CDR3 comprises 15 residues. CDR3 DNA: TGTGCCAGCAGCAACCCAGCGGGAGCCACAGATACGCAGTATTTT. Translating it yields CASSNPAGATDTQYF.

This chain uses TRBV6-1 with TRBJ2-1, with D perhaps matching TRBD1 (5 bases). This CDR3 has 15 amino acids. V gave up 2 bases and J gave up 12 bases, with 20 bases separating them. From germline, CDR1 is MNHNS and CDR2 SASEGT. The DNA for the CDR3 is TGTGCCAGCAGTGAACACCCTGACAGTGCCCGAGGGCAGTTCTTC. This gives the protein CASSEHPDSARGQFF.

V is TRBV5-1 and J is TRBJ1-1; D is perhaps TRBD1 (5 bases). The CDR3 has 14 amino acids. Between the trimmed V and J ends, which lost 5 bases and 1 base, there was a span of 12 bases. Germline V CDR1 and CDR2: SGHRS, YFSETQ. The CDR3 here is CASRSQGSNTEAFF. In DNA, the CDR3 is TGCGCCAGCAGATCTCAGGGCTCGAACACTGAAGCTTTCTTT.

The chain recombines TRBV28 with TRBJ1-6; D is undetermined. V lost 2 bases to trimming and J lost 7 bases, with 9 bases between them. The CDR3 has 14 amino acids. Germline CDR1 and CDR2: MDHEN and SYDVKM. The CDR3 sequence is CASSLQTANSPLHF. Written as DNA, the CDR3 is TGTGCCAGCAGTTTACAAACGGCAAATTCACCCCTCCACTTT. The complete variable domain, with remaining parts taken from reference TRBV28 and TRBJ1-6, reads DVKVTQSSRYLVKRTGEKVFLECVQDMDHENMFWYRQDPGLGLRLIYFSYDVKMKEKGDIPEGYSVSREKKERFSLILESASTNQTSMYLCASSLQTANSPLHFGNGTRLTVT.

V gene TRBV30 combines with J gene TRBJ2-3; possible D gene TRBD2, 6 bases. Between the trimmed V and J ends, which lost 2 bases and 1 base, there was a span of 13 bases. The CDR3 is made up of 15 amino acids. Germline V gives CDR1 GTSNPN, CDR2 SVGIG (reference sequence). The CDR3 bases are TGTGCCTGGAGTTTGAGCGGGTCGGGCACAGATACGCAGTATTTT. Its protein is CAWSLSGSGTDTQYF.

The chain uses TRBV7-2 and TRBJ1-5; D is possibly TRBD1 (6 bases). Germline assignment: CDR1 SGHTA and CDR2 FQGNSA. This CDR3 spans 14 amino acids. V dropped 1 base and J dropped 5 bases, with 9 bases sitting between them. The CDR3 DNA reads TGTGCCAGCAGCTTAGGACAGGTCTATCAGCCCCAGCATTTT. Amino acids: CASSLGQVYQPQHF. Full variable domain (outside the CDR3, taken from reference TRBV7-2 and TRBJ1-5): GAGVSQSPSNKVTEKGKDVELRCDPISGHTALYWYRQSLGQGLEFLIYFQGNSAPDKSGLPSDRFSAERTGGSVSTLTIQRTQQEDSAVYLCASSLGQVYQPQHFGDGTRLSIL.

The V and J genes are TRBV7-3 and TRBJ2-3; 13 bases fit TRBD2. Germline CDR1 and CDR2: SGHTA and FQGTGA. CDR3 length: 19 residues. After removal of 5 bases from V and 2 bases from J, the junction contained 13 bases not matched to a gene. The CDR3: CASSLLPTSGGTLTDTQYF. CDR3 sequence (DNA): TGTGCCAGCAGCCTATTACCGACTAGCGGGGGGACTCTCACAGATACGCAGTATTTT.

The chain carries TRBV18 and TRBJ2-5; tentatively, D is TRBD1 (5 bases). The CDR3 loop spans 15 amino acids. The V gene's germline CDR1 is KGHSH and CDR2 LQKENI. V was clipped by 3 bases and J by 2 bases, with 13 bases between them. In DNA, the CDR3 is TGTGCCAGCTCACCGGCACGGGCAGGGCAAGAGACCCAGTACTTC. This encodes CASSPARAGQETQYF.

The chain employs TRBV27 and TRBJ2-7, with TRBD1 matching over 11 bases. CDR1 is MNHEY and CDR2 is SMNVEV in the germline V gene (reference sequence). V was pared by 3 bases and J by 7 bases, with 5 bases of the junction left unmatched. This CDR3 contains 14 residues. CDR3 amino acids: CASSFGQGAGEQYF. CDR3 nucleotides: TGTGCCAGCAGTTTTGGACAGGGGGCAGGGGAGCAGTACTTC.

V usage is TRBV7-2 and J usage is TRBJ2-3; 11 positions agree with TRBD2. This CDR3 has 15 residues. Germline V CDR1 and CDR2: SGHTA, FQGNSA. The J segment lost 4 bases and the V segment lost 5 bases, leaving 5 bases of the junction unmatched. The CDR3 DNA reads as TGTGCCAGCAGCGATACTAGCGGGAGCGCAGATACGCAGTATTTT. Translated, it gives CASSDTSGSADTQYF.

The rearrangement links TRBV7-9 to TRBJ2-2; the match to TRBD2 covers 14 bases. V lost 5 bases and J lost 8; bases outside the gene matches: 13. The CDR3 is made up of 18 amino acids. Germline loops: CDR1 SEHNR, CDR2 FQNEAQ (reference sequence). The CDR3 DNA sequence: TGTGCCAGCAGCCGCAGCGGGACTAGCGGGAGAGTACCTGGGGAGCTGTTTTTT. Translating gives CASSRSGTSGRVPGELFF. Drawing the rest from reference TRBV7-9 and TRBJ2-2, the complete variable domain is DTGVSQNPRHKITKRGQNVTFRCDPISEHNRLYWYRQTLGQGPEFLTYFQNEAQLEKSRLLSDRFSAERPKGSFSTLEIQRTEQGDSAMYLCASSRSGTSGRVPGELFFGEGSRLTVL.

The chain has TRBV29-1 and TRBJ2-5, with 8 bases aligning to TRBD2. CDR3 size: 12 residues. V lost 7 bases to trimming and J lost 5 bases; unmatched junction nucleotides: 6. In germline, CDR1 is SQVTM, CDR2 ANQGSEA. The CDR3 here is CSAWTSSETQYF. Here the CDR3 DNA reads TGCAGCGCCTGGACTAGCTCGGAGACCCAGTACTTC.

The rearrangement links TRBV11-1 to TRBJ2-7; the match to TRBD2 covers 8 bases. CDR3 length: 14 residues. The germline CDR1 and CDR2 sequences are SGHAT and FQDESV (reference sequence). The V and J ends lost 5 bases and 2 bases, in that order; junction bases with no gene match: 5. The CDR3 sequence is CASSLSGSAYEQYF. Written as DNA, the CDR3 is TGTGCCAGCAGCCTCAGCGGGAGCGCCTACGAGCAGTACTTC.

This sequence joins TRBV29-1 and TRBJ2-3, with 7 bases that match TRBD2. V lost 4 bases, J lost 0 bases, and 4 bases stayed unmatched. Germline V lookup: CDR1 SQVTM, CDR2 ANQGSEA. The CDR3 is 14 residues long. CDR3 protein: CSVVGSGSTDTQYF. As DNA, the CDR3 is TGCAGCGTTGTTGGTAGCGGGAGCACAGATACGCAGTATTTT.

The V gene is TRBV12-2, the J gene TRBJ2-7; whether TRBD2, the table's D call, matches the DNA was not checked. TRBV12-2 is reported as a pseudogene. The CDR3 loop spans 18 amino acids. CDR3 protein: CASRSGGASGRWGYEQYF. DNA of the CDR3: TGTGCAAGTCGGAGTGGGGGGGCTAGCGGGAGATGGGGCTACGAGCAGTACTTC.

The chain joins TRBV11-2 to TRBJ2-1; D tentatively reads TRBD1 or TRBD2 (5 bases each). This CDR3 is 16 amino acids long. CDR1 and CDR2 from the germline V gene are SGHAT and FQNNGV. V lost 6 bases to trimming and J lost 0 bases, with 15 bases between them. In DNA, the CDR3 is TGTGCCAGCAGTGAAAAGAGGGACGTCTCCTACAATGAGCAGTTCTTC. This translates into CASSEKRDVSYNEQFF.

The chain couples TRBV29-1 to TRBJ2-1; the match to TRBD1 covers 10 bases. Germline V lookup: CDR1 SQVTM, CDR2 ANQGSEA. Trimming cost V 4 bases and J 2 bases; bases outside gene matches: 17. CDR3 length equals 19 residues. DNA of the CDR3: TGCAGCGTTGCGACAGGGGGCGGATTAAATAAACTTACCTACAATGAGCAGTTCTTC. It translates to CSVATGGGLNKLTYNEQFF.

The rearrangement links TRBV10-3 to TRBJ2-5, with TRBD2 identical over 11 bases. The CDR3 loop spans 18 amino acids. V shed 10 bases and J 4 bases; nucleotides not matched to a gene: 20. CDR1 is ENHRY, CDR2 SYGVKD, per germline. In nucleotides, the CDR3 is TGTGCCACCGGTCGCGTATTTAGCGGGGGGGCCGGAGGAGAGACCCAGTACTTC. This gives the protein CATGRVFSGGAGGETQYF.